Listed below are T cell receptor beta chains from one sample, sequenced in a study of cytomegalovirus exposure and HLA in healthy donors. Data came from immunoSEQ multiplex PCR; TCRdb stores just in-frame clones and leaves some out. The data contain roughly 26,000 clones, about 70% of them singletons. The sample was PBMCs. These receptors were collected from a woman aged 45-65 years in good health and CMV-seronegative. Each CDR3 is given with its conserved first and last residue. D genes are given only for firm matches. Some rows have no size entry. The others give once, few or many, or a class for an expanded clone.

d_gene: .
abundance: few
j_gene: TRBJ2-2
v_gene: TRBV4-1
CDR3nt: TGCGCCAGCAGCCAAACCCCGAGACTAGAACAATCCGGGGAGCTGTTTTTT
CDR3aa: CASSQTPRLEQSGELFF

d_gene: TRBD1
abundance: .
j_gene: TRBJ1-5
v_gene: TRBV6-6
CDR3nt: TGTGCCAGCAGTTACCCAGACAGGGGACGTCAGCCCCAGCATTTT
CDR3aa: CASSYPDRGRQPQHF

d_gene: .
abundance: .
j_gene: TRBJ1-6
v_gene: TRBV11-2
CDR3nt: TGTGCCAGCAGCGCGGGACGGGACCCTTCGCCCCTCCACTTT
CDR3aa: CASSAGRDPSPLHF

d_gene: TRBD1
abundance: .
j_gene: TRBJ1-2
v_gene: TRBV6-5
CDR3nt: TGTGCCAGCAGTTACTCGAGACAGGGGTGGTATGGCTACACCTTC
CDR3aa: CASSYSRQGWYGYTF

d_gene: TRBD2
abundance: .
j_gene: TRBJ2-3
v_gene: TRBV5-1
CDR3nt: TGCGCCAGCAGCTACGGGAGGGATCGTAGCACAGATACGCAGTATTTT
CDR3aa: CASSYGRDRSTDTQYF

d_gene: .
abundance: .
j_gene: TRBJ1-2
v_gene: TRBV5-1
CDR3nt: TGCGCCAGCAGTGCGGATAACTATGGCTACACCTTC
CDR3aa: CASSADNYGYTF

d_gene: .
abundance: .
j_gene: TRBJ2-7
v_gene: TRBV28
CDR3nt: TGTGCCAGCAGTTTAGAACCCGGACACACCTACGAGCAGTACTTC
CDR3aa: CASSLEPGHTYEQYF

d_gene: .
abundance: .
j_gene: TRBJ1-2
v_gene: TRBV11-2
CDR3nt: TGTGCCAGCAGCAGCGGGGAAGCTGGCTACACCTTC
CDR3aa: CASSSGEAGYTF

d_gene: TRBD1
abundance: few
j_gene: TRBJ1-3
v_gene: TRBV29-1
CDR3nt: TGCAGCGTTGGACAGGGGGGATCTGGAAACACCATATATTTT
CDR3aa: CSVGQGGSGNTIYF

d_gene: TRBD2
abundance: .
j_gene: TRBJ2-1
v_gene: TRBV29-1
CDR3nt: TGCAGCGTTGAAGGACTAGCGGTCTCCTACAATGAGCAGTTCTTC
CDR3aa: CSVEGLAVSYNEQFF

d_gene: .
abundance: few
j_gene: TRBJ1-3
v_gene: TRBV29-1
CDR3nt: TGCAGCGTTGAAACCGCAGGGAGAAACACCATATATTTT
CDR3aa: CSVETAGRNTIYF

d_gene: TRBD2
abundance: .
j_gene: TRBJ2-1
v_gene: TRBV5-6
CDR3nt: TGTGCCAGCAGCTTCCTAGCGGGAGTTGGGCAGTTCTTC
CDR3aa: CASSFLAGVGQFF

d_gene: .
abundance: .
j_gene: TRBJ1-2
v_gene: TRBV5-1
CDR3nt: TGCGCCAGCAGCTTGGTTCAGGATGGAGGCTACACCTTC
CDR3aa: CASSLVQDGGYTF

d_gene: .
abundance: .
j_gene: TRBJ1-2
v_gene: TRBV4-2
CDR3nt: TGTGCCAGCAGCCGAGACAGAACTAACTATGGCTACACCTTC
CDR3aa: CASSRDRTNYGYTF

d_gene: .
abundance: .
j_gene: TRBJ1-2
v_gene: TRBV29-1
CDR3nt: TGCAGCGTGGGGGGCGGGGGCGGGTATGGCTACACCTTC
CDR3aa: CSVGGGGGYGYTF

d_gene: .
abundance: few
j_gene: TRBJ1-1
v_gene: TRBV6-5
CDR3nt: TGTGCCAGCAGTTACGGCGGGTACCGAGACACTGAAGCTTTCTTT
CDR3aa: CASSYGGYRDTEAFF

d_gene: .
abundance: .
j_gene: TRBJ1-2
v_gene: TRBV29-1
CDR3nt: TGCAGCGTTGATAACAGGGATAACTATGGCTACACCTTC
CDR3aa: CSVDNRDNYGYTF

d_gene: .
abundance: .
j_gene: TRBJ2-7
v_gene: TRBV18
CDR3nt: TGTGCCAGCTCACCTGCGGACAGCTCCTACGAGCAGTACTTC
CDR3aa: CASSPADSSYEQYF

d_gene: TRBD1
abundance: few
j_gene: TRBJ1-6
v_gene: TRBV6-6
CDR3nt: TGTGCCAGCAGTTCGGACAGGGATAATTCACCCCTCCACTTT
CDR3aa: CASSSDRDNSPLHF

d_gene: .
abundance: few
j_gene: TRBJ1-5
v_gene: TRBV6-5
CDR3nt: TGTGCCAGCAGCGGTAATAACAATCAGCCCCAGCATTTT
CDR3aa: CASSGNNNQPQHF

d_gene: .
abundance: .
j_gene: TRBJ2-2
v_gene: TRBV19
CDR3nt: TGTGCCAGTAGTATTTCCGGGAACACCGGGGAGCTGTTTTTT
CDR3aa: CASSISGNTGELFF

d_gene: .
abundance: .
j_gene: TRBJ2-6
v_gene: TRBV5-6
CDR3nt: TGTGCCAGCAGCTTTGACAGGGACTCCTCTGGGGCCAACGTCCTGACTTTC
CDR3aa: CASSFDRDSSGANVLTF

d_gene: TRBD2
abundance: few
j_gene: TRBJ2-1
v_gene: TRBV5-1
CDR3nt: TGCGCCAGCAGCTTGGTCCTAGCGGGGCAAAATGAGCAGTTCTTC
CDR3aa: CASSLVLAGQNEQFF

d_gene: TRBD1
abundance: few
j_gene: TRBJ2-1
v_gene: TRBV6-5
CDR3nt: TGTGCCACCTTAGGACAGGGCCTTGTTGAGCAGTTCTTC
CDR3aa: CATLGQGLVEQFF

d_gene: .
abundance: .
j_gene: TRBJ2-1
v_gene: TRBV27
CDR3nt: TGTGCCAGCAGTCGGGGGGCCAGCTCCTACAATGAGCAGTTCTTC
CDR3aa: CASSRGASSYNEQFF

d_gene: .
abundance: .
j_gene: TRBJ2-7
v_gene: TRBV5-1
CDR3nt: TGCGCCAGCAGCTCGTCCGGGGGAACCTACGAGCAGTACTTC
CDR3aa: CASSSSGGTYEQYF

d_gene: TRBD1
abundance: once
j_gene: TRBJ1-1
v_gene: TRBV28
CDR3nt: TGTGCCAGCAGGTCCCAAGGGGGCGACACTGAAGCTTTCTTT
CDR3aa: CASRSQGGDTEAFF

d_gene: .
abundance: .
j_gene: TRBJ2-1
v_gene: TRBV7-9
CDR3nt: TGTGCCAGCAGCTTAGCGGGAACAGGCAATGAGCAGTTCTTC
CDR3aa: CASSLAGTGNEQFF

d_gene: TRBD2
abundance: .
j_gene: TRBJ2-1
v_gene: TRBV7-6
CDR3nt: TGTGCCAGCAGCTTAGCGCGGGGGTCCAATGAGCAGTTCTTC
CDR3aa: CASSLARGSNEQFF

d_gene: .
abundance: few
j_gene: TRBJ1-1
v_gene: TRBV5-4
CDR3nt: TGTGCCAGCAGCCAAGAGGAGTACGGAATGGCTTTCTTT
CDR3aa: CASSQEEYGMAFF

d_gene: .
abundance: .
j_gene: TRBJ1-1
v_gene: TRBV5-1
CDR3nt: TGCGCCAGCAGCCATACGGCGGGTGGAACTGAAGCTTTCTTT
CDR3aa: CASSHTAGGTEAFF

d_gene: TRBD2
abundance: .
j_gene: TRBJ2-1
v_gene: TRBV6-5
CDR3nt: TGTGCCAGCAGTCCCGACCGGGGGGTCCAGTTCTTC
CDR3aa: CASSPDRGVQFF

d_gene: .
abundance: .
j_gene: TRBJ1-6
v_gene: TRBV9
CDR3nt: TGTGCCAGCAGCGTAGAGGGCCTCCGGGGTGTCGGATTTAATTCACCCCTCCACTTT
CDR3aa: CASSVEGLRGVGFNSPLHF

d_gene: .
abundance: few
j_gene: TRBJ1-5
v_gene: TRBV28
CDR3nt: TGTGCCAGCAGTCGGAGAGGCAATCAGCCCCAGCATTTT
CDR3aa: CASSRRGNQPQHF

d_gene: .
abundance: .
j_gene: TRBJ1-2
v_gene: TRBV5-1
CDR3nt: TGCGCCAGCAGCTTGGCAGGGTACGACTACACCTTC
CDR3aa: CASSLAGYDYTF

d_gene: TRBD1
abundance: .
j_gene: TRBJ1-5
v_gene: TRBV5-1
CDR3nt: TGCGCCAGCAGCTTGGAGGGACAGGGCTGGCGTCAGCCCCAGCATTTT
CDR3aa: CASSLEGQGWRQPQHF

d_gene: .
abundance: .
j_gene: TRBJ2-2
v_gene: TRBV28
CDR3nt: TGTGCCAGCGGGCATATTATGAACACCGGGGAGCTGTTTTTT
CDR3aa: CASGHIMNTGELFF

d_gene: TRBD1
abundance: .
j_gene: TRBJ1-1
v_gene: TRBV29-1
CDR3nt: TGCAGCGTGTCGTTGACAGGGAAGAACACTGAAGCTTTCTTT
CDR3aa: CSVSLTGKNTEAFF

d_gene: .
abundance: few
j_gene: TRBJ1-2
v_gene: TRBV10-2
CDR3nt: TGCGCCAGCAGTGAGTCGGTCAGGGTAGACTATGGCTACACCTTC
CDR3aa: CASSESVRVDYGYTF

d_gene: .
abundance: .
j_gene: TRBJ2-1
v_gene: TRBV7-7
CDR3nt: TGTGCTAGCAGCCCCGGCCCGGGGTACAATGAGCAGTTCTTC
CDR3aa: CASSPGPGYNEQFF

d_gene: .
abundance: .
j_gene: TRBJ2-7
v_gene: TRBV4-1
CDR3nt: TGCGCCAGCAGCCAAGGAGAGGGGGGACAGACCTACGAGCAGTACTTC
CDR3aa: CASSQGEGGQTYEQYF

d_gene: .
abundance: .
j_gene: TRBJ2-2
v_gene: TRBV10-1
CDR3nt: TGCGCCAGCAGTTCGACACCGACGGGGACCGGGGAGCTGTTTTTT
CDR3aa: CASSSTPTGTGELFF

d_gene: .
abundance: .
j_gene: TRBJ2-7
v_gene: TRBV6-6
CDR3nt: TGTGCCAGCAGCCAGTCCTACGAGCAGTACTTC
CDR3aa: CASSQSYEQYF

d_gene: .
abundance: .
j_gene: TRBJ1-1
v_gene: TRBV7-9
CDR3nt: TGTGCCAGCAGCTTAGTTCCGGGGGGGATCACTGAAGCTTTCTTT
CDR3aa: CASSLVPGGITEAFF

d_gene: TRBD1
abundance: .
j_gene: TRBJ1-1
v_gene: TRBV5-1
CDR3nt: TGCGCCAGCAGCTTTGGACAGGGGAGGGAAGCTTTCTTT
CDR3aa: CASSFGQGREAFF

d_gene: .
abundance: .
j_gene: TRBJ2-1
v_gene: TRBV7-3
CDR3nt: TGTGCCAGCAGGGGTCGGGACAATGAGCAGTTCTTC
CDR3aa: CASRGRDNEQFF

d_gene: TRBD2
abundance: .
j_gene: TRBJ2-1
v_gene: TRBV9
CDR3nt: TGTGCCAGCAGCGTAGGGGCGGGAGGAGGTGAGCAGTTCTTC
CDR3aa: CASSVGAGGGEQFF

d_gene: .
abundance: .
j_gene: TRBJ2-7
v_gene: TRBV2
CDR3nt: TGTGCCAGCATTCGGTCTGGCGAGCAGTACTTC
CDR3aa: CASIRSGEQYF

d_gene: .
abundance: .
j_gene: TRBJ1-5
v_gene: TRBV12-5
CDR3nt: TGTGCTAGTGGTTTCGCAGGGGATCAGCCCCAGCATTTT
CDR3aa: CASGFAGDQPQHF

d_gene: TRBD1
abundance: once
j_gene: TRBJ2-7
v_gene: TRBV2
CDR3nt: TGTGCCAGTAAGGGGCCGGGACAGGGACCCTACGAGCAGTACTTC
CDR3aa: CASKGPGQGPYEQYF

d_gene: .
abundance: once
j_gene: TRBJ1-4
v_gene: TRBV25-1
CDR3nt: TGTGCCAGCAGGTCCGGGGAAAAACTGTTTTTT
CDR3aa: CASRSGEKLFF

d_gene: .
abundance: few
j_gene: TRBJ1-1
v_gene: TRBV5-4
CDR3nt: TGTGCCAGCAGCTTGGACCGCGGCCCCGAAGCTTTCTTT
CDR3aa: CASSLDRGPEAFF

d_gene: TRBD1
abundance: .
j_gene: TRBJ1-1
v_gene: TRBV6-5
CDR3nt: TGTGCCAGCATCAAAACAGGGGGCACTGAAGCTTTCTTT
CDR3aa: CASIKTGGTEAFF

d_gene: .
abundance: .
j_gene: TRBJ1-2
v_gene: TRBV28
CDR3nt: TGTGCCAGCAGTTTATTGGTGCAGGGAAGCTACACCTTC
CDR3aa: CASSLLVQGSYTF

d_gene: TRBD2
abundance: .
j_gene: TRBJ2-1
v_gene: TRBV5-4
CDR3nt: TGTGCCAGCAGCTTGAGCGGGGCTTACAATGAGCAGTTCTTC
CDR3aa: CASSLSGAYNEQFF